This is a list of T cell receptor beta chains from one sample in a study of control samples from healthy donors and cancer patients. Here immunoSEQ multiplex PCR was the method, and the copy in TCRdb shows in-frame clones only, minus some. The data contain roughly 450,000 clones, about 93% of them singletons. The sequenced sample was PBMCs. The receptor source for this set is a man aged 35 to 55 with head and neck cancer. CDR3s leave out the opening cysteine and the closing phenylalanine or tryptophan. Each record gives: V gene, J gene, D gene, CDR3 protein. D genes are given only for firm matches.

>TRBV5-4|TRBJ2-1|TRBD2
ASSPPGTSGLNEQF
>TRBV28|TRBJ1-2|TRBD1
ASRTRGYDYGYT
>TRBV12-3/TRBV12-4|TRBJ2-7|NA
ASSLGSRYEQY
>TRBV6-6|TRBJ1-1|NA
ASSYPRQENTEAF
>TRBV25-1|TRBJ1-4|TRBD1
ASKYRGEEKLF
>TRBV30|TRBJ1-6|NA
AWSVNTDNSPLH
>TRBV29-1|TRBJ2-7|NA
SVFGVGAKSSYEQY
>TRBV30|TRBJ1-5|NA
AWSTLNQPQH
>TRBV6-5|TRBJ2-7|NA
ASSYSVTNSYEQY
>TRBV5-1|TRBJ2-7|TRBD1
ASSLGQGLFHEQY
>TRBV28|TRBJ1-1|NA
ASSLTQGLSEAF
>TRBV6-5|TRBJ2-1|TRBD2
ASSYSGTKYNEQF
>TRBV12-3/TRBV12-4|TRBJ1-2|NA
ASSDRFYGYT
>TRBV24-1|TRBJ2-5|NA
ATSAASGKGQETQY
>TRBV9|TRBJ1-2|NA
ASSRLGGLNYGYT
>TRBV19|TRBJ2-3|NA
ASSITLRGIPDTQY
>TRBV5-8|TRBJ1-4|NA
ASSLGAGQDEKLF
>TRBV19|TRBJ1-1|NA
ASSIVVGSFTEAF
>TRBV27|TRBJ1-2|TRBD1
ASSSGGGYGYT
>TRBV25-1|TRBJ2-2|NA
ASKRVNTGELF
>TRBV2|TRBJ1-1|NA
AKQSIATMNTEAF
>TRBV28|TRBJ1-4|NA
ASENSRNEKLF
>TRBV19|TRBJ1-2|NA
ASSIEGGFGGYT
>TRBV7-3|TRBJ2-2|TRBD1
ASRLEGATGELF
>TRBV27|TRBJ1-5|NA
ATWEGRKNQPQH
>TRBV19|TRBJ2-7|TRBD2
ASPREGPRDEQY
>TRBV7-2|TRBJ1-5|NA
ASSLRGNQPQH
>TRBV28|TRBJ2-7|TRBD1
ASSLSGTASYEQY
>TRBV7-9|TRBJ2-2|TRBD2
ASSVLGLAGSYAGELF
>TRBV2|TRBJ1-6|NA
ARQGRDSPLH
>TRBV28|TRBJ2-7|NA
ASSLTLYEQY
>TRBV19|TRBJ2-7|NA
ASSIFGGAYEQY
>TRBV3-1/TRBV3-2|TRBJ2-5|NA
ASSQEGTGEETQY
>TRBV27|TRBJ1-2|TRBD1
ASSYFRTGLNYGYT
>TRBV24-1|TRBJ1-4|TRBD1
ATSGGTGEREKLF
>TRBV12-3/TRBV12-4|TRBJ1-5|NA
ASSLPYQPQH
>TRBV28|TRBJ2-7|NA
ASSPSPGPLTYEQY
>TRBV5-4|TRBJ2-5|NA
ASSLGSQETQY
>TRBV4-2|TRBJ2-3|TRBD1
ASSQVLQGARGDTQY
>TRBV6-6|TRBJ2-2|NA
ASKTGNTGELF
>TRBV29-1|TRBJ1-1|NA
SVGVRGAGTEAF
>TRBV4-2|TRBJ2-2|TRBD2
ASSQISIAIAGETGELF
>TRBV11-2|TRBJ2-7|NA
ASSRLGTPYEQY
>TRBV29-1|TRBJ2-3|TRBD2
SVEDRSGKSSDTQY
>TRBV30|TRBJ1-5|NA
AWSVDTNQPQH
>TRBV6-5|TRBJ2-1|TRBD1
ASSEAGTGDHEQF
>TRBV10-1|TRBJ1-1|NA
ASSLRGSNTEAF
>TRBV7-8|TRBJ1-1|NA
ASSFLQVNTEAF
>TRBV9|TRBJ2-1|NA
ASSVEGSLNYNEQF
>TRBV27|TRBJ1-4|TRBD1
ASSGTGGGVATNEKLF
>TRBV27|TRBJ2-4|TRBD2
ASSLEYGGGKNIQY
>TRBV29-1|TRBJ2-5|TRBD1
SVSDRGKETQY
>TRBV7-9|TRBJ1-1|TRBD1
ASSSPGTGITEAF
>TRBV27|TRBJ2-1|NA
ASSSSEFGLLNEQF
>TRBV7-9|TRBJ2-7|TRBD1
ASSGPGQFYEQY
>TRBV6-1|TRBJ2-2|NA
ASSEKGNTGELF
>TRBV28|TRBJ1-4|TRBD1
ASSLRTGGGEKLF